These T cell receptor beta chains were read from a single sample in a study of CD8 T cells in ankylosing spondylitis. Each CDR3 protein is one row after TCRdb ran MiXCR on the 5' RACE reads. The top ten hold 3.5% of the sample, which has approximately 300,000 distinct CDR3 sequences, about 20% seen once. The sequenced sample was blood, either unsorted or a sorted T cell fraction (not recorded which). The receptors derive from a female donor with ankylosing spondylitis or in good health (not recorded which). The CDR3 runs from the conserved cysteine through the conserved F or W. Each record gives: V gene, D gene, J gene, clone size, CDR3 protein, CDR3 DNA. The D gene is left open where the match is weak. Some rows have no size entry. The others give once, few or many, or a class for an expanded clone.

v_gene: TRBV4-3
d_gene: .
j_gene: TRBJ2-2
abundance: .
CDR3aa: CASSQERRAGELFF
CDR3nt: TGCGCCAGCAGCCAAGAGAGGAGGGCCGGGGAGCTGTTTTTT

v_gene: TRBV15
d_gene: TRBD2
j_gene: TRBJ2-1
abundance: .
CDR3aa: CATSRTSGYNEQFF
CDR3nt: TGTGCCACCAGCAGGACTAGCGGTTACAATGAGCAGTTCTTC

v_gene: TRBV20-1
d_gene: .
j_gene: TRBJ2-5
abundance: many
CDR3aa: CSATRELFQETQYF
CDR3nt: TGCAGTGCCACTCGGGAGCTTTTCCAAGAGACCCAGTACTTC

v_gene: TRBV21-1
d_gene: .
j_gene: TRBJ2-5
abundance: few
CDR3aa: CARDIKETQYF
CDR3nt: TGTGCCAGAGACATTAAAGAGACCCAGTACTTC

v_gene: TRBV6-5
d_gene: .
j_gene: TRBJ2-2
abundance: few
CDR3aa: CASSYSGGRNGELFF
CDR3nt: TGTGCCAGCAGTTACTCGGGAGGCCGTAACGGGGAGCTGTTTTTT

v_gene: TRBV7-2
d_gene: TRBD1
j_gene: TRBJ2-3
abundance: .
CDR3aa: CASSMTGGQVTQYF
CDR3nt: TGTGCCAGCAGCATGACAGGGGGCCAGGTTACGCAGTATTTT

v_gene: TRBV12-3/TRBV12-4
d_gene: .
j_gene: TRBJ1-1
abundance: many
CDR3aa: CASSLGGEAAEAFF
CDR3nt: TGTGCCAGCAGTTTAGGAGGGGAAGCGGCTGAAGCTTTCTTT

v_gene: TRBV20-1
d_gene: TRBD2
j_gene: TRBJ2-7
abundance: .
CDR3aa: CSARTSIYEQYF
CDR3nt: TGCAGTGCTAGGACTAGCATTTACGAGCAGTACTTC

v_gene: TRBV20-1
d_gene: TRBD2
j_gene: TRBJ2-5
abundance: few
CDR3aa: CSARVGSGSPETQYF
CDR3nt: TGCAGTGCTAGAGTAGGTAGCGGGAGTCCAGAGACCCAGTACTTC

v_gene: TRBV11-2
d_gene: .
j_gene: TRBJ2-7
abundance: .
CDR3aa: CASSRIGGRTGHEQYF
CDR3nt: TGTGCCAGCAGCCGCATAGGCGGCCGGACGGGCCACGAGCAGTACTTC

v_gene: TRBV12-3/TRBV12-4
d_gene: .
j_gene: TRBJ1-1
abundance: .
CDR3aa: CASSWEQNTEAFF
CDR3nt: TGTGCCAGCAGTTGGGAGCAGAACACTGAAGCTTTCTTT

v_gene: TRBV12-3/TRBV12-4
d_gene: .
j_gene: TRBJ2-1
abundance: .
CDR3aa: CASSLGALLGGDEQFF
CDR3nt: TGTGCCAGCAGTTTAGGGGCCCTGCTGGGTGGCGATGAGCAGTTCTTC

v_gene: TRBV25-1
d_gene: .
j_gene: TRBJ2-7
abundance: .
CDR3aa: CASSEPADYEQYF
CDR3nt: TGTGCCAGCAGTGAACCTGCAGACTACGAGCAGTACTTC

v_gene: TRBV12-3/TRBV12-4
d_gene: .
j_gene: TRBJ2-1
abundance: few
CDR3aa: CASREPGGNEQFF
CDR3nt: TGTGCCAGCAGGGAACCGGGTGGGAATGAGCAGTTCTTC

v_gene: TRBV5-1
d_gene: TRBD1
j_gene: TRBJ1-1
abundance: .
CDR3aa: CASSLEAQGRAFF
CDR3nt: TGCGCCAGCAGCTTGGAAGCACAGGGGCGGGCTTTCTTT

v_gene: TRBV10-3
d_gene: .
j_gene: TRBJ2-5
abundance: many
CDR3aa: CAISESKTQYF
CDR3nt: TGTGCCATCAGTGAGTCAAAGACCCAGTACTTC

v_gene: TRBV18
d_gene: .
j_gene: TRBJ1-1
abundance: few
CDR3aa: CASSPDVGNTEAFF
CDR3nt: TGTGCCAGCTCCCCCGACGTGGGGAACACTGAAGCTTTCTTT

v_gene: TRBV10-3
d_gene: .
j_gene: TRBJ1-5
abundance: many
CDR3aa: CAIGRDVSNQPQHF
CDR3nt: TGTGCCATCGGGCGGGACGTTAGCAATCAGCCCCAGCATTTT

v_gene: TRBV10-3
d_gene: TRBD2
j_gene: TRBJ2-1
abundance: .
CDR3aa: CAISDPAPRLASTYNEQFF
CDR3nt: TGTGCCATCAGTGACCCCGCTCCTAGACTAGCCTCAACCTACAATGAGCAGTTCTTC

v_gene: TRBV7-2
d_gene: .
j_gene: TRBJ2-7
abundance: .
CDR3aa: CASSLNPAKSYEQYF
CDR3nt: TGTGCCAGCAGCTTAAACCCTGCGAAGAGCTACGAGCAGTACTTC

v_gene: TRBV6-1
d_gene: .
j_gene: TRBJ2-3
abundance: many
CDR3aa: CASRPSGTDTQYF
CDR3nt: TGTGCCAGCAGGCCTTCTGGCACAGATACGCAGTATTTT

v_gene: TRBV6-1
d_gene: .
j_gene: TRBJ2-5
abundance: .
CDR3aa: CASSGRKGETQYF
CDR3nt: TGTGCCAGCAGTGGACGAAAGGGGGAGACCCAGTACTTC

v_gene: TRBV9
d_gene: TRBD1
j_gene: TRBJ2-1
abundance: few
CDR3aa: CASSVRTGMNEQFF
CDR3nt: TGTGCCAGCAGCGTAAGGACAGGGATGAATGAGCAGTTCTTC

v_gene: TRBV29-1
d_gene: .
j_gene: TRBJ2-3
abundance: many
CDR3aa: CSVGQGGTDTQYF
CDR3nt: TGCAGCGTTGGTCAGGGCGGCACAGATACGCAGTATTTT

v_gene: TRBV14
d_gene: TRBD2
j_gene: TRBJ2-1
abundance: many
CDR3aa: CASSQGRLAGANEQFF
CDR3nt: TGTGCCAGCAGCCAAGGGAGACTAGCGGGAGCCAATGAGCAGTTCTTC

v_gene: TRBV6-5
d_gene: .
j_gene: TRBJ2-2
abundance: few
CDR3aa: CASSYGAGELFF
CDR3nt: TGTGCCAGCAGTTATGGGGCCGGGGAGCTGTTTTTT

v_gene: TRBV5-1
d_gene: TRBD1
j_gene: TRBJ2-1
abundance: few
CDR3aa: CASSFRGRNNEQFF
CDR3nt: TGCGCCAGCAGCTTCAGGGGGCGGAACAATGAGCAGTTCTTC

v_gene: TRBV30
d_gene: TRBD1
j_gene: TRBJ2-7
abundance: .
CDR3aa: CAWTGQNYEQYF
CDR3nt: TGTGCCTGGACGGGACAGAACTACGAGCAGTACTTC

v_gene: TRBV25-1
d_gene: .
j_gene: TRBJ2-1
abundance: many
CDR3aa: CASSEQGYEQFF
CDR3nt: TGTGCCAGCAGTGAACAGGGGTATGAGCAGTTCTTC

v_gene: TRBV5-1
d_gene: .
j_gene: TRBJ2-1
abundance: few
CDR3aa: CASSLGGGISGNEQFF
CDR3nt: TGCGCCAGCAGCTTGGGTGGGGGCATAAGCGGCAATGAGCAGTTCTTC

v_gene: TRBV20-1
d_gene: TRBD1
j_gene: TRBJ1-6
abundance: .
CDR3aa: CSASFPGTGTSPLHF
CDR3nt: TGCAGTGCCAGCTTTCCCGGGACAGGGACATCACCCCTCCACTTT

v_gene: TRBV5-1
d_gene: .
j_gene: TRBJ1-5
abundance: few
CDR3aa: CASRPDILGQPQHF
CDR3nt: TGCGCCAGCCGGCCCGACATTCTGGGTCAGCCCCAGCATTTT

v_gene: TRBV12-3/TRBV12-4
d_gene: TRBD1
j_gene: TRBJ2-7
abundance: few
CDR3aa: CASSTDRVGYEQYF
CDR3nt: TGTGCCAGCAGTACCGACAGGGTAGGGTACGAGCAGTACTTC

v_gene: TRBV20-1
d_gene: .
j_gene: TRBJ1-2
abundance: many
CDR3aa: CSARRSHRGEYGYTF
CDR3nt: TGCAGTGCTAGGCGATCACATAGGGGGGAGTATGGCTACACCTTC

v_gene: TRBV2
d_gene: TRBD1
j_gene: TRBJ2-3
abundance: few
CDR3aa: CASRAGTGGADTQYF
CDR3nt: TGTGCCAGCAGAGCCGGGACAGGGGGCGCAGATACGCAGTATTTT

v_gene: TRBV20-1
d_gene: .
j_gene: TRBJ1-1
abundance: few
CDR3aa: CSAVQRLMNAFF
CDR3nt: TGCAGTGCTGTACAGAGACTAATGAACGCTTTCTTT

v_gene: TRBV7-9
d_gene: TRBD1
j_gene: TRBJ2-5
abundance: .
CDR3aa: CASSPQGQGTGETQYF
CDR3nt: TGTGCCAGCAGCCCGCAGGGACAGGGAACGGGGGAGACCCAGTACTTC

v_gene: TRBV15
d_gene: .
j_gene: TRBJ1-1
abundance: many
CDR3aa: CATSRDRGGANTEAFF
CDR3nt: TGTGCCACCAGCAGAGATAGGGGTGGGGCGAACACTGAAGCTTTCTTT

v_gene: TRBV7-8
d_gene: .
j_gene: TRBJ2-3
abundance: .
CDR3aa: CASSLNREDTQYF
CDR3nt: TGTGCCAGCAGCTTAAACAGGGAGGATACGCAGTATTTT

v_gene: TRBV7-7
d_gene: .
j_gene: TRBJ2-7
abundance: .
CDR3aa: CASSRAGSAEQYF
CDR3nt: TGTGCCAGCAGCAGGGCAGGGTCCGCCGAGCAGTACTTC

v_gene: TRBV15
d_gene: .
j_gene: TRBJ1-3
abundance: .
CDR3aa: CATSRSEGAGNTIYF
CDR3nt: TGTGCCACCAGCAGATCAGAAGGGGCTGGAAACACCATATATTTT

v_gene: TRBV7-2
d_gene: TRBD2
j_gene: TRBJ2-5
abundance: .
CDR3aa: CASSFRLAGYQETQYF
CDR3nt: TGTGCCAGCAGCTTTCGACTAGCGGGGTACCAAGAGACCCAGTACTTC

v_gene: TRBV20-1
d_gene: TRBD2
j_gene: TRBJ2-7
abundance: .
CDR3aa: CSARGSGLAGALFYEQYF
CDR3nt: TGCAGTGCTAGAGGCTCGGGACTAGCGGGAGCCCTTTTCTACGAGCAGTACTTC

v_gene: TRBV12-3/TRBV12-4
d_gene: TRBD1
j_gene: TRBJ2-6
abundance: few
CDR3aa: CASRETGGLGGANVLTF
CDR3nt: TGTGCCAGCAGAGAGACAGGGGGATTAGGTGGGGCCAACGTCCTGACTTTC

v_gene: TRBV11-1
d_gene: TRBD1
j_gene: TRBJ1-6
abundance: .
CDR3aa: CASSLRGQGGNSPLHF
CDR3nt: TGTGCCAGCAGCTTAAGAGGACAGGGCGGCAATTCACCCCTCCACTTT

v_gene: TRBV5-6
d_gene: .
j_gene: TRBJ2-7
abundance: .
CDR3aa: CASSSRVEGVDF
CDR3nt: TGTGCCAGCAGCTCCAGGGTAGAAGGGGTAGACTTC

v_gene: TRBV7-2
d_gene: .
j_gene: TRBJ2-1
abundance: few
CDR3aa: CASNLVAASYNEQFF
CDR3nt: TGTGCCAGCAACTTAGTTGCGGCGTCCTACAATGAGCAGTTCTTC

v_gene: TRBV6-2/TRBV6-3
d_gene: .
j_gene: TRBJ2-7
abundance: few
CDR3aa: CASSYLHYEQYF
CDR3nt: TGTGCCAGCAGTTACCTACACTACGAGCAGTACTTC

v_gene: TRBV29-1
d_gene: TRBD2
j_gene: TRBJ2-7
abundance: .
CDR3aa: CSGGTSGNEQYF
CDR3nt: TGCAGCGGAGGGACTAGCGGCAACGAGCAGTACTTC

v_gene: TRBV12-3/TRBV12-4
d_gene: TRBD2
j_gene: TRBJ2-1
abundance: few
CDR3aa: CASSLTSGEQFF
CDR3nt: TGTGCCAGCAGTTTGACTAGCGGAGAGCAGTTCTTC

v_gene: TRBV20-1
d_gene: TRBD2
j_gene: TRBJ2-6
abundance: .
CDR3aa: CSASPAGAAGANVLTF
CDR3nt: TGCAGTGCTAGTCCAGCGGGAGCCGCTGGGGCCAACGTCCTGACTTTC